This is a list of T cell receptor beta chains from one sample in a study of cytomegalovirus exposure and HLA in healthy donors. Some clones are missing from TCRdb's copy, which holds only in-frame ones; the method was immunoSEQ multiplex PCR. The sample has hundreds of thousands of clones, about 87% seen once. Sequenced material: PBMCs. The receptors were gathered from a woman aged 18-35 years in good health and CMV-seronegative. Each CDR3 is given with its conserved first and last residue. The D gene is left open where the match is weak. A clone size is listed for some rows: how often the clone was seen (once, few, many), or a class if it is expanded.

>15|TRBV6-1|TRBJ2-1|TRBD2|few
TGTGCCAGCATGACTAGCGGGGGATCCTACAATGAGCAGTTCTTC
CASMTSGGSYNEQFF
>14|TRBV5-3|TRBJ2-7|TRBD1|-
TGTGCCAGAAGCTCCGGGACAGGGAATCACGAGCAGTACTTC
CARSSGTGNHEQYF
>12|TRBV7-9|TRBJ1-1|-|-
TGTGCCAGCAGCCCCCTCGAGTATGAAGCTTTCTTT
CASSPLEYEAFF
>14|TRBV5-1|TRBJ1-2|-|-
TGCGCCAGCAGCTTGTCGGGGGGCAACTCTGGCTACACCTTC
CASSLSGGNSGYTF
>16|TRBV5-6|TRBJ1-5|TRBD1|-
TGTGCCAGCAGCTCGCTGGGGGACAGGGTAGATCAGCCCCAGCATTTT
CASSSLGDRVDQPQHF
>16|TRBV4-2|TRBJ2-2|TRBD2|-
TGTGCCAGCAGCCGCGAGGGAGGGGTGGTTACCGGGGAGCTGTTTTTT
CASSREGGVVTGELFF
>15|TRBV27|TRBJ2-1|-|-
TGTGCCAGCAGTTTATCAGAGAGCTCCTACAATGAGCAGTTCTTC
CASSLSESSYNEQFF
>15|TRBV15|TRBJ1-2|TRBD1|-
TGTGCCACCAGCAGCGACAGGGGCTCCAACTATGGCTACACCTTC
CATSSDRGSNYGYTF
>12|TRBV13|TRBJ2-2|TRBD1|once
TGTGCCAGCAGTCAGGACAGGGTGGAGCTGTTTTTT
CASSQDRVELFF
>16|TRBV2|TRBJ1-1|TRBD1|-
TGTGCCAGCAAAAGGACAGGGAGGATAGAAAGCACTGAAGCTTTCTTT
CASKRTGRIESTEAFF
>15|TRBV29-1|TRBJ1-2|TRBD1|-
TGCAGCGTTGAAGGGGACAGGCTGGAGCCCTATGGCTACACCTTC
CSVEGDRLEPYGYTF
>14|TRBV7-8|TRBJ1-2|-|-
TGTGCCAGCAGCTATGGACTAAGCACTTATGGCTACACCTTC
CASSYGLSTYGYTF
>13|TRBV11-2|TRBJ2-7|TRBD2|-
TGTGCCAGCAGCTCCGGGGGGTCCTACGAGCAGTACTTC
CASSSGGSYEQYF
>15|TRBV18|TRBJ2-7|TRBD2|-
TGTGCCAGCTCACCAGGATTAGCGGGGGATCGCGAGCAGTACTTC
CASSPGLAGDREQYF
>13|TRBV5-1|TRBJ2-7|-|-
TGCGCCAGCAGCCCTCAGGGTGCCTACGAGCAGTACTTC
CASSPQGAYEQYF
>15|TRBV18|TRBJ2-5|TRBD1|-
TGTGCCAGCTCACCGTACCAGGGGGTTGAAGAGACCCAGTACTTC
CASSPYQGVEETQYF
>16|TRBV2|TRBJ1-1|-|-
TGTGCCAGCAGTGGAATGGGGACTCGGGCGAACACTGAAGCTTTCTTT
CASSGMGTRANTEAFF
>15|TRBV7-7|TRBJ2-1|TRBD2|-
TGTGCTAGCAGCCTCGGGACTAGTGGTCACAATGAGCAGTTCTTC
CASSLGTSGHNEQFF
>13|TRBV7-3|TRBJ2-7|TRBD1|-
TGTGCCAGCAGCTCTAGGACAGGGCACGAGCAGTACTTC
CASSSRTGHEQYF
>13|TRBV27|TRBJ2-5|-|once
TGTGCCAGCAGTTTGGCTAGTTGGGAGACCCAGTACTTC
CASSLASWETQYF
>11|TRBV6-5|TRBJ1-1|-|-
TGTGCCAGCAGGTTAAACACTGAAGCTTTCTTT
CASRLNTEAFF
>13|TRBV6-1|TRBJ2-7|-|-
TGTGCCAGCAGTGCTCAGGAGGGTTACGAGCAGTACTTC
CASSAQEGYEQYF
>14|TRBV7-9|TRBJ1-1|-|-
TGTGCCAGCAGCTTAGACCGTCAGGGCACTGAAGCTTTCTTT
CASSLDRQGTEAFF
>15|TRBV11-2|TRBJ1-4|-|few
TGTGCCAGCAGCTCACAGGGAGGGCCAAATGAAAAACTGTTTTTT
CASSSQGGPNEKLFF
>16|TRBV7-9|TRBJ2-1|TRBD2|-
TGTGCCAGCAGCGCATTGTTTGGCGGGGGGGCTTATGAGCAGTTCTTC
CASSALFGGGAYEQFF
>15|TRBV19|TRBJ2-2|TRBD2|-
TGTGCCAGTAGTATAGTGCGGGGGAGGACCGGGGAGCTGTTTTTT
CASSIVRGRTGELFF
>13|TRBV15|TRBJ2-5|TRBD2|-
TGTGCCACCAGCAAAGTGGGGGGGGAGACCCAGTACTTC
CATSKVGGETQYF
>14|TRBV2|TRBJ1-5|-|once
TGTGCCAGCAGTGGCCCACCACAAAACCAGTACCAGAATTTT
CASSGPPQNQYQNF
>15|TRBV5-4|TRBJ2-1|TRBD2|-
TGTGCCAGCAGCTTGGTGACTAGCGGGGGTAATGAGCAGTTCTTC
CASSLVTSGGNEQFF
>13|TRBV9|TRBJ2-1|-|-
TGTGCCAGCAGCGCGACAGGTAACAATGAGCAGTTCTTC
CASSATGNNEQFF
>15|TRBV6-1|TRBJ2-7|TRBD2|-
TGTGCCAGCGAAGGTCTAGCGGCGAGCTCCTACGAGCAGTACTTC
CASEGLAASSYEQYF